This T cell receptor beta chain was identified during a study of neurological immune-mediated disorders. Findings and limits, study-wide: Because no CDR3 amino acid sequences were shared across subjects by expanded clones, private repertoires were suggested in all groups.

This CDR3 region has 15 residues. From germline, CDR1 is MNHEY and CDR2 SMNVEV (reference sequence). The V and J ends lost 3 bases and 5 bases, in that order; junction bases with no gene match: 9. This clonotype has a count of ten or more. No antigen is known for it. Individuals who volunteered at a blood bank located in Maryland, USA, made up the group of healthy controls. Template-switch 5'RACE cDNA synthesis added a 10-nucleotide unique molecular identifier. TCRdb reprocessed the 5' RACE reads via MiXCR and lists one record per CDR3 protein. In the table there are tens of thousands of distinct CDR3 sequences, roughly 7% of which are singletons.

Sequenced: PBMCs. The chain is built from TRBV27 and TRBJ2-7; 8 bases are shared with TRBD1. This sequence was found in a woman aged 40 to 50 in good health. CDR3 sequence reads: CASSLSQGAADEQYV. The CDR3 DNA reads as TGTGCCAGCAGTTTGTCGCAGGGGGCGGCAGACGAGCAGTACGTC.